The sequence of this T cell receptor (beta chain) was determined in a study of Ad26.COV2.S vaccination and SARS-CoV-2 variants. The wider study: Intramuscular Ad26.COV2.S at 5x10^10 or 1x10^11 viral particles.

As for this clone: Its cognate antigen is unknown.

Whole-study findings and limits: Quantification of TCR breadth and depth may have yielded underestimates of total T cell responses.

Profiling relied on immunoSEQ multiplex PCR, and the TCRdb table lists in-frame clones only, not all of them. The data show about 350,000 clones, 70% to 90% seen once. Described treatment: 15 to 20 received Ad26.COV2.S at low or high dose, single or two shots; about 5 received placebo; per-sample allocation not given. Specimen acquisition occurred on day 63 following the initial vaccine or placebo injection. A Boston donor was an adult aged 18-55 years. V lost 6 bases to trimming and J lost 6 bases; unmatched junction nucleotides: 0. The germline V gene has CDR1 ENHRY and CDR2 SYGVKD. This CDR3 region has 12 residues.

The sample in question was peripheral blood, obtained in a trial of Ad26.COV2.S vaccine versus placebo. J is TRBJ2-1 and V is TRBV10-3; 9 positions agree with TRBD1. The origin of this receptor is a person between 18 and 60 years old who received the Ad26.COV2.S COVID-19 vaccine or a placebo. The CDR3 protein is CAIRDRGNEQFF. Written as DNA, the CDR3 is TGTGCCATCAGGGACAGGGGCAATGAGCAGTTCTTC.